Only a few counts were recorded for the clone carrying this TCR beta chain. CDR1 SGDLS and CDR2 YYNGEE come from the germline V gene. This CDR3 has 14 amino acids. V was clipped by 2 bases and J by 7 bases, with 13 bases between them. These data come from a study of blood T cell repertoires in COVID-19. About the research overall: The United States, Italy and Spain were the sources of the acute and convalescent COVID-19 samples.

Under the authors' procedure: Researchers report that nucleated cell counts were estimated from reference gene primer amplification. TCRdb's copy holds only in-frame clones and misses some; the assay was immunoSEQ multiplex PCR. V and J calls and clone size come straight from that table; D and trimming were deduced from the DNA. The sample records under 200,000 clones, about 85% being singletons. This rearrangement joins TRBV9 to TRBJ1-5; TRBD1 is a possible D gene (5 bases). The TCR originated in a man in his 60s who had recovered from COVID-19. Sequencing input: peripheral blood. The CDR3 coding sequence is TGTGCCAGCAGCGTTGGGCAGGGAGGACAGCCCCAGCATTTT. This translates into CASSVGQGGQPQHF. The entire variable domain, with the rest obtained from reference TRBV9 and TRBJ1-5, is as follows: DSGVTQTPKHLITATGQRVTLRCSPRSGDLSVYWYQQSLDQGLQFLIQYYNGEERAKGNILERFSAQQFPDLHSELNLSSLELGDSALYFCASSVGQGGQPQHFGDGTRLSIL.